These 20 T cell receptor beta chains share one sample of origin, sequenced in a study of cytomegalovirus exposure and HLA in healthy donors. The protocol was immunoSEQ multiplex PCR, while the TCRdb copy is restricted to in-frame clones and leaves out a portion. The repertoire consists of fewer than 140,000 clones, with about 87% occurring once and the leading ten covering more than 1.5%. Sequencing was done on a sample of PBMCs. These receptors were taken from a woman aged 18 to 35 in good health and CMV-seropositive.

The table lists this clone with a few counts. The rearrangement links TRBV6-1 to TRBJ1-2, with 8 bases that match TRBD1. The CDR3 sequence is 15 residues long. The V segment lost 6 bases and the J segment 4 bases; nucleotides outside the gene matches: 10. Germline V CDR1 and CDR2: MNHNS, SASEGT. The CDR3, as DNA: TGTGCCAGCAGGGGAGATCGGGACAGGTCCTATGGCTACACCTTC. Translated: CASRGDRDRSYGYTF.

The rearrangement links TRBV4-3 to TRBJ2-3, with 15 bases fitting TRBD2. CDR3 length: 17 residues. Germline V gene data show CDR1 as LGHNA and CDR2 as YSLEER. The junction had 4 bases not matched to a gene; V was cut back by 4 bases and J by 2 bases. Here the CDR3 reads CASSRTSGGANTDTQYF. DNA of the CDR3: TGCGCCAGCAGCCGGACTAGCGGGGGGGCAAACACAGATACGCAGTATTTT.

The chain has TRBV19 and TRBJ2-5; TRBD2 agrees at 11 bases. V was clipped by 6 bases and J by 5 bases; unmatched bases: 11. The CDR3 is 16 amino acids. Germline CDR1 reads LNHDA; CDR2 reads SQIVND (reference sequence). For the CDR3, the DNA is TGTGCCAGTAGCAAGACTAGCGGGGTGCCACGGGAGACCCAGTACTTC. Protein sequence: CASSKTSGVPRETQYF.

The chain links TRBV19 to TRBJ1-4; D not certain. The CDR3 totals 17 residues. V was pared by 3 bases and J by 6 bases, with 20 bases between. The germline V gene has CDR1 LNHDA and CDR2 SQIVND (reference sequence). The CDR3: CASSIGWRETVHEKLFF. Written as DNA, the CDR3 is TGTGCCAGTAGTATTGGTTGGAGGGAGACGGTTCATGAAAAACTGTTTTTT.

The chain couples TRBV28 to TRBJ1-6; the D is unclear. This CDR3 region has 14 residues. V gave up 2 bases and J gave up 4 bases, with 6 bases separating them. Per germline, CDR1 MDHEN and CDR2 SYDVKM. The CDR3 region has the DNA TGTGCCAGCAGTTTACCGGGTTATAATTCACCCCTCCACTTT. The encoded protein is CASSLPGYNSPLHF.

Here the CDR3 reads CASTSRGRGDQFF. CDR3 DNA sequence: TGTGCCAGCACTTCCAGGGGACGGGGGGACCAGTTCTTC. The rearrangement links TRBV7-9 to TRBJ2-1; maybe TRBD2 (7 bases). CDR1 SEHNR and CDR2 FQNEAQ come from the germline V gene (reference sequence). V lost 7 bases and J lost 13, with 20 bases in between. The CDR3 extends over 13 amino acids.

The rearrangement uses TRBV28 and TRBJ2-2; tentative D call: TRBD1 (5 bases). The CDR3 length is 14 residues. Germline loops: CDR1 MDHEN, CDR2 SYDVKM. V was cut by 4 bases and J by 7 bases, with 13 bases left in between. Here the CDR3 reads CASSSHPRGGELFF. The CDR3 nucleotides read TGTGCCAGCAGTTCCCACCCTAGGGGCGGGGAGCTGTTTTTT.

The rearrangement links TRBV6-1 to TRBJ1-3, with unresolved D. The ends were cut back, 5 bases at V and 0 bases at J, with 5 bases in the middle. CDR3 length: 13 amino acids. CDR1 is MNHNS and CDR2 is SASEGT in the germline V gene. The CDR3 bases are TGTGCCAGCAGTCGGGGCTCTGGAAACACCATATATTTT. Protein product: CASSRGSGNTIYF.

The CDR3 region has the DNA TGTGCCAGCAGTGAAGGGGCAGTAAATCAGCCCCAGCATTTT. This encodes CASSEGAVNQPQHF. The chain combines TRBV2 with TRBJ1-5; D not resolved. This CDR3 is built from 14 residues. V lost 1 base, J lost 4 bases, and 8 bases lay in between. The germline V gene has CDR1 SNHLY and CDR2 FYNNEI.

This chain links TRBV28 with TRBJ2-2; TRBD1 aligns across 9 bases. In germline, CDR1 is MDHEN, CDR2 SYDVKM. The CDR3 loop spans 15 amino acids. With 4 bases clipped from V and 7 bases from J, the junction kept 7 bases outside the gene matches. Here the CDR3 DNA reads TGTGCCAGCAGTTCCTGGACAGGGGATGGCGGGGAGCTGTTTTTT. Amino acids: CASSSWTGDGGELFF.

The chain is built from TRBV5-5 and TRBJ1-2, with D possibly matching TRBD1 (5 bases). The germline V gene encodes CDR1 SGHKS and CDR2 YYEKEE (reference sequence). This CDR3 has 15 amino acids. Trimming shortened V by 0 bases and J by 4 bases, and 13 bases separated the two germline ends. For the CDR3, the DNA is TGTGCCAGCAGCTTGGATCCTACAGGCTTCTATGGCTACACCTTC. Its translation is CASSLDPTGFYGYTF.

In the case of this clone: Other DNA sequences in this sample translate to the same CDR3. J is TRBJ2-3 and V is TRBV28, with TRBD2 matching 10 bases. The CDR3 is 16 residues long. The V gene end was trimmed by 1 base and the J gene end by 2 bases; junction bases not matched to a gene: 3. CDR1 MDHEN and CDR2 SYDVKM come from the germline V gene. The CDR3 DNA reads TGTGCCAGCAGTTTATCCAGCGGGGGGGCCACAGATACGCAGTATTTT. It specifies CASSLSSGGATDTQYF.

This chain links TRBV7-2 with TRBJ1-2, with D possibly being TRBD1 (5 bases). The CDR3 length is 18 residues. Trimming pared 6 bases from V and 6 bases from J, leaving 29 bases between. CDR1 and CDR2 (germline): SGHTA, FQGNSA. For the CDR3, the DNA is TGTGCCAGCAGTTTTACGCGGGACTTCGGCTCAAGAGTGAATGGCTACACCTTC. Translation: CASSFTRDFGSRVNGYTF.

The sample holds a few counts of this clone. The chain carries TRBV28 and TRBJ1-3; TRBD1 matches 7 bases. The J segment lost 0 bases and the V segment lost 2 bases, leaving 7 bases of the junction unmatched. Germline CDR1 reads MDHEN; CDR2 reads SYDVKM. This CDR3 has 17 residues. The DNA of the CDR3 is TGTGCCAGCAGTTTAAGAAGGGGGCTGAGCTCTGGAAACACCATATATTTT. Residues: CASSLRRGLSSGNTIYF.

This clone was counted a few times. This chain links TRBV6-5 with TRBJ1-6; D gene ambiguous. The germline V and J ends were trimmed by 2 bases and 8 bases, with 4 bases remaining between them. This CDR3 region has 12 residues. Germline CDR1 and CDR2: MNHEY and SVGAGI. Written as DNA, the CDR3 is TGTGCCAGCAGTTACCGTGATTCACCCCTCCACTTT. The encoded protein is CASSYRDSPLHF.

V and J are TRBV7-9 and TRBJ1-1; D possibly corresponds to TRBD1 (5 bases). V lost 4 bases and J lost 0, with 18 bases in between. This CDR3 is 17 amino acids long. Per the germline V gene, CDR1 is SEHNR and CDR2 is FQNEAQ (reference sequence). This CDR3 is CASSSEWGTGVNTEAFF. The CDR3 DNA reads as TGTGCCAGCAGCTCCGAGTGGGGTACGGGGGTGAACACTGAAGCTTTCTTT.

The chain joins TRBV11-3 to TRBJ1-1; a possible D gene is TRBD1 (5 bases). CDR1 SGHNT and CDR2 YENEEA come from the germline V gene. The ends were cut back, 0 bases at V and 4 bases at J, with 18 bases in the middle. This CDR3 comprises 17 residues. The CDR3 sequence is CASSLDGWPGGGTEAFF. The CDR3 DNA reads as TGTGCCAGCAGCTTAGATGGATGGCCGGGGGGAGGCACTGAAGCTTTCTTT.

The chain employs TRBV12-2 and TRBJ2-7; TRBD1, as called in the table, went unchecked against the DNA. TRBV12-2 is given as a pseudogene. The CDR3 is 14 amino acids. CDR3 residues: CASRAQDRGREQYF. The CDR3 bases are TGTGCAAGTCGCGCTCAAGACAGGGGGCGCGAGCAGTACTTC.

The gene calls are TRBV13 and TRBJ2-2, with 10 bases fitting TRBD1. Germline values: CDR1 PRHDT, CDR2 FYEKMQ (reference sequence). J gave up 2 bases and V 1 base, and 13 bases lay outside the gene matches. The CDR3 is 20 amino acids. The CDR3 here is CASSLEDRGRWGRNTGELFF. CDR3 nucleotide sequence: TGTGCCAGCAGCTTAGAAGACAGGGGGCGCTGGGGTAGAAACACCGGGGAGCTGTTTTTT.

This sequence joins TRBV6-5 and TRBJ1-6, with 8 bases lining up with TRBD1. The germline V gene has CDR1 MNHEY and CDR2 SVGAGI. Trimming at V came to 1 base and at J to 8 bases, leaving 7 bases not matched to a gene. The CDR3 spans 16 residues. CDR3 DNA sequence: TGTGCCAGCAGTTACTTACCCGGGACAGGACATTCACCCCTCCACTTT. Amino acids: CASSYLPGTGHSPLHF.